Sequencing of this T cell receptor beta chain was carried out in a study of blood T cell repertoires in COVID-19. Profiled with immunoSEQ multiplex PCR; TCRdb holds only in-frame clones, not every one. The sample yields fewer than 110,000 clones, 84% seen once. The V and J ends lost 6 bases and 4 bases respectively, with 15 bases between them. The germline V gene has CDR1 LNHDA and CDR2 SQIVND (reference sequence). The CDR3 runs to 14 residues. V is TRBV19 and J is TRBJ1-2; D is ambiguous. The sample comprised peripheral blood. The TCR originated in a human donor in a cohort sampled during active or convalescent COVID-19. CDR3 sequence: CASSPVWGAYGYTF. The CDR3 DNA reads TGTGCCAGTAGCCCCGTATGGGGAGCCTATGGCTACACCTTC.